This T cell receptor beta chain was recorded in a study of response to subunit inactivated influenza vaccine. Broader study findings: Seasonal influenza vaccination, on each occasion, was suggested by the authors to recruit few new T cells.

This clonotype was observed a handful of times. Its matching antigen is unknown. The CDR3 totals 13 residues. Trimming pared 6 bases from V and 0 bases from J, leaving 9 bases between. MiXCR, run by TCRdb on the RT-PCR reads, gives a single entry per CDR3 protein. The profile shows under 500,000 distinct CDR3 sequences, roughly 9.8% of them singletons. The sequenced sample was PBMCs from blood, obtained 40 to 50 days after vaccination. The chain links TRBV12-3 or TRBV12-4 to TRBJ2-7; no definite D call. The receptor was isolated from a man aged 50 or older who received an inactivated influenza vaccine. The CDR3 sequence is CASSINFSYEQYF. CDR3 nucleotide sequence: TGTGCCAGCAGCATTAACTTCTCCTACGAGCAGTACTTC.